The clone carrying this T cell receptor beta chain has a count of ten or more. Relying on iRepertoire HTBI primers and Arm-PCR of CDR3 regions, the team built TCR beta libraries. Via MiXCR, TCRdb re-called the multiplex PCR reads, giving one row per CDR3 protein. The sample includes 360,000 or so distinct CDR3 sequences, around 11% of them seen just once. This record comes from a study of regulatory T cells in long-lasting Graves disease. Indicated time point: newly diagnosed GD, antithyroid drugs for less than 3 months. Isolated PBMC RNA provided the starting material for the TCR library. The sample also formed part of further work on T cells in Graves' hyperthyroidism and ophthalmopathy. That work contributes: First-round RT-PCR of the TCR CDR3 relied on the HTBI primer set.

The source material was peripheral blood mononuclear cells (PBMCs), sampled at new diagnosis, from a patient treated with antithyroid drugs. This clonotype was obtained from a woman aged 18-29 years with Graves disease.

The CDR3 sequence is CASSDGTSGTLDEQFF. The CDR3 DNA sequence: TGCGCCAGCAGCGACGGGACTAGCGGGACTCTCGATGAGCAGTTCTTC. The chain carries TRBV4-3 and TRBJ2-1, with 13 bases aligning to TRBD2. The CDR3 is 16 amino acids. J was trimmed by 8 bases and V by 5 bases; bases with no gene match: 9. From germline, CDR1 is LGHNA and CDR2 YSLEER.